The T cell receptor beta chain described here comes from a study of memory CD4+ T cells and cytomegalovirus serostatus. Study-level results: CD4+ memory repertoires contained 67 of 164 reported CMV TCRbeta sequences.

Original handling: After removing out-of-frame reads, approximately 2.2 million distinct TCRbeta sequences remained. Sequencing used immunoSEQ multiplex PCR; TCRdb keeps in-frame clones, though not all of them. The DNA was the basis for D and trimming; V, J and clone size are from that table. The data show about 45,000 clones, 76% seen once. This CDR3 is built from 14 residues. Deletions cut 4 bases from V and 4 bases from J, with 16 bases between. The V gene's germline CDR1 is SQVTM and CDR2 ANQGSEA. The sort gate was single viable CD3+CD4+CD8-CD45RO+ cells for memory CD4+ T cells. Concerning this clone itself: The antigen is undetermined.

This TCR came from an adult in good health and CMV-seronegative. Sequencing input: memory CD4+ T cells from blood. This chain connects TRBV29-1 to TRBJ1-2, with D perhaps matching TRBD1 (5 bases). The CDR3 loop is CSVGRQTDGYGYTF. DNA of the CDR3: TGCAGCGTTGGGAGACAGACTGATGGCTATGGCTACACCTTC. Filled out from reference TRBV29-1 and TRBJ1-2, the complete variable domain reads SAVISQKPSRDICQRGTSLTIQCQVDSQVTMMFWYRQQPGQSLTLIATANQGSEATYESGFVIDKFPISRPNLTFSTLTVSNMSPEDSSIYLCSVGRQTDGYGYTFGSGTRLTVV.